The 25 T cell receptor beta chains listed next were all sequenced from one sample in a study of vaccination and CD4 T cells after COVID-19. An Oncomine TCR Beta short-read assay was used to sequence the DNA from cultured CD4+ T cells. TCRdb reprocessed the PCR reads with MiXCR, giving one entry per CDR3 protein. The sample includes roughly 7,600 distinct CDR3 sequences, roughly a fifth of them seen just once. These receptors have no identified antigens. Treatment noted: approximately 9-day PBMC culture with coronavirus spike peptide pools or control peptides (ViraFEST assay). Source: CD4+ T cells from blood, cultured in vitro, taken after SARS-CoV-2 vaccination. The receptor source for this set is a human donor who had recovered from COVID-19.

This clonotype was recorded at least ten times. The gene calls are TRBV20-1 and TRBJ2-7; the D gene is possibly TRBD2 (6 bases). V gave up 6 bases and J gave up 3 bases, with 18 bases separating them. Germline V gene lookup returns CDR1 DFQATT and CDR2 SNEGSKA (reference sequence). The CDR3 spans 14 residues. CDR3: CSAPTARGFYEQYF. The CDR3 nucleotides are TGCAGTGCCCCGACAGCGCGGGGTTTCTACGAGCAGTACTTC.

This clonotype has a handful of counts. The chain is built from TRBV10-2 and TRBJ2-7; 10 bases are shared with TRBD1. This CDR3 spans 14 amino acids. With 4 bases clipped from V and 6 bases from J, the junction kept 6 bases outside the gene matches. In germline, CDR1 is WSHSY, CDR2 SAAADI. CDR3 amino acids: CASSVTGTGVEQYF. CDR3 nucleotide sequence: TGCGCCAGCAGTGTTACCGGGACAGGGGTCGAGCAGTACTTC.

Relative to its sample, this clonotype is medium-sized. V and J are TRBV7-2 and TRBJ2-7; D might be TRBD1 (6 bases). V was shortened by 1 base and J by 6 bases, with 16 bases between the two germline ends. In germline, CDR1 is SGHTA, CDR2 FQGNSA. This CDR3 is built from 15 residues. The CDR3 is CASSLELAGEGEQYF. The CDR3 DNA is TGTGCCAGCAGCTTAGAGTTAGCAGGGGAAGGCGAGCAGTACTTC.

This clonotype counts as medium-sized. This chain links TRBV6-1 with TRBJ2-7, with D perhaps assigned TRBD1 or TRBD2 (5 bases each). Trimming removed 6 bases from V and 0 bases from J, with 9 bases in between. The V gene's germline CDR1 is MNHNS and CDR2 SASEGT. This CDR3 region has 13 residues. The CDR3 here is CASSAGSSYEQYF. CDR3 DNA sequence: TGTGCCAGCAGCGCAGGGAGCTCCTACGAGCAGTACTTC.

This clonotype is labeled large. The V call is TRBV7-8, the J call TRBJ2-5; 8 bases are shared with TRBD2. CDR3 length equals 14 residues. CDR1 SGHVS and CDR2 FQNEAQ come from the germline V gene. The V and J ends lost 5 bases and 6 bases, in that order; junction bases with no gene match: 8. The CDR3 region is CASSPASGWKTQYF. CDR3 DNA sequence: TGTGCCAGCAGCCCCGCTAGCGGGTGGAAGACCCAGTACTTC.

By proportion, this clonotype is medium-sized (0.01 to 0.1%). V is TRBV6-1 and J is TRBJ2-2; D perhaps matches TRBD2 (6 bases). The CDR3 has 14 residues. Germline CDR1 is MNHNS and CDR2 is SASEGT. Between the trimmed V and J ends, which lost 6 bases and 1 base, there was a span of 9 bases. In DNA, the CDR3 is TGTGCCAGCAGGGTTAGCGGGAACACCGGGGAGCTGTTTTTT. Residues: CASRVSGNTGELFF.

By sample share, this clonotype is medium-sized. The chain employs TRBV6-1 and TRBJ2-3; 9 bases map to TRBD1. This CDR3 has 14 amino acids. V trimming: 7 bases; J trimming: 4 bases; junction bases outside the gene matches: 6. Germline values: CDR1 MNHNS, CDR2 SASEGT. The CDR3 DNA reads TGTGCCAGCACCCACAGGACAGGGGCAGATACGCAGTATTTT. This translates into CASTHRTGADTQYF.

This clonotype was seen at least ten times. V and J are TRBV7-8 and TRBJ2-6, with 8 bases lining up with TRBD1. This CDR3 contains 19 residues. The germline CDR1 and CDR2 sequences are SGHVS and FQNEAQ. Germline trimming cut 2 bases from V and 0 bases from J; bases unmatched to any gene: 9. CDR3 DNA sequence: TGTGCCAGCAGCTTAAGGGGGGACAGGCCAAGCTCTGGGGCCAACGTCCTGACTTTC. This translates into CASSLRGDRPSSGANVLTF. The full variable domain, rest sourced from reference TRBV7-8 and TRBJ2-6, is GAGVSQSPRYKVAKRGQDVALRCDPISGHVSLFWYQQALGQGPEFLTYFQNEAQLDKSGLPSDRFFAERPEGSVSTLKIQRTQQEDSAVYLCASSLRGDRPSSGANVLTFGAGSRLTVL.

This chain uses TRBV28 with TRBJ2-3; 9 positions match TRBD1. The CDR3 covers 13 residues. CDR1 MDHEN and CDR2 SYDVKM come from the germline V gene. CDR3 in amino acids: CVLRDRDTDTQYF. In DNA, the CDR3 is TGTGTCCTCCGGGACAGGGACACAGATACGCAGTATTTT.

This clonotype has more than one count but fewer than ten. The J gene is TRBJ2-5, the V gene TRBV6-2 or TRBV6-3; no firm D call. Trimming pared 2 bases from V and 1 base from J, leaving 5 bases between. The germline gives CDR1 MNHEY, CDR2 SVGEGT. The CDR3 loop spans 13 amino acids. The DNA of the CDR3 is TGTGCCAGCAGTTACCACGGCCAAGAGACCCAGTACTTC. It translates to CASSYHGQETQYF.

Only one count was recorded for this clonotype. This sequence joins TRBV4-3 and TRBJ2-3; possibly TRBD2 for D (6 bases). V was pared by 0 bases and J by 1 base, with 8 bases between. Germline V lookup: CDR1 LGHNA, CDR2 YSLEER. CDR3 length equals 15 residues. The CDR3 DNA reads as TGCGCCAGCAGCCAAGATGCGGGACGCACAGATACGCAGTATTTT. Translation: CASSQDAGRTDTQYF.

This clonotype was counted a few times. This rearrangement joins TRBV4-3 to TRBJ2-5, with TRBD1 as a possible D gene (5 bases). The CDR3 spans 16 residues. In germline, CDR1 is LGHNA, CDR2 YSLEER. Between the trimmed V and J ends, which lost 0 bases and 8 bases, there was a span of 19 bases. The CDR3: CASSQDLEQAGRTQYF. CDR3 coding DNA: TGCGCCAGCAGCCAAGATTTAGAACAGGCCGGTCGAACCCAGTACTTC.

The J gene is TRBJ1-5, the V gene TRBV20-1; 8 bases line up with TRBD1. This CDR3 region has 15 residues. Germline V CDR1 and CDR2: DFQATT, SNEGSKA (reference sequence). Losses at the gene ends were 0 bases for V and 5 bases for J; bases not matched to a gene: 6. CDR3 region: CSARDAGGAYQPQHF. CDR3 nucleotide sequence: TGCAGTGCTAGAGACGCAGGGGGCGCTTATCAGCCCCAGCATTTT.

This clonotype is labeled medium-sized. This CDR3 is CSAPGQTDYGYTF. DNA for the CDR3: TGCAGTGCTCCCGGGCAGACAGACTATGGCTACACCTTC. V usage is TRBV20-1 and J usage is TRBJ1-2; a weak D match, TRBD1 (5 bases). The CDR3 is made up of 13 amino acids. Germline CDR1 reads DFQATT; CDR2 reads SNEGSKA (reference sequence). Trimming shortened V by 5 bases and J by 3 bases, and 13 bases separated the two germline ends.

This clonotype was observed a single time. Being one base from a much bigger clone, this may be a read error. The V gene is TRBV6-5, the J gene TRBJ1-2, with D perhaps TRBD1 (5 bases). The CDR3 covers 17 residues. Germline CDR1 is MNHEY and CDR2 is SVGAGI. Trimming took off 2 bases at V and 0 bases at J, with 16 bases between the two ends. CDR3 in DNA: TGTGCCAGCAGTTACCTCGGGGCAAGCTCAACTAACTATGGCTACACCTTC. It encodes CASSYLGASSTNYGYTF.

This clonotype appeared many times. V is TRBV7-2 and J is TRBJ1-2; 9 nucleotides match TRBD1. Germline assignment: CDR1 SGHTA and CDR2 FQGNSA. This CDR3 has 15 residues. Trimming cost V 2 bases and J 8 bases; bases outside gene matches: 9. CDR3 sequence: CASSLYTRTGEGYTF. CDR3 nucleotides: TGTGCCAGCAGCTTATATACGCGGACAGGGGAAGGCTACACCTTC.

The V call is TRBV6-1, the J call TRBJ2-1, with TRBD2 matching over 7 bases. The V gene's germline CDR1 is MNHNS and CDR2 SASEGT. There are 18 residues in the CDR3. Unmatched junction bases numbered 24, after V lost 7 bases and J lost 9 bases. Written as DNA, the CDR3 is TGTGCCAGCAACGAGGAGACTAGCCGCGGGCGCTACAATGGTGAGCAGTTCTTC. It translates to CASNEETSRGRYNGEQFF.

The rearrangement joins TRBV4-2 to TRBJ2-3, with 7 bases fitting TRBD2. The trim removed 3 bases at V and 6 bases at J, leaving 15 bases unmatched. CDR3 length: 17 residues. The germline gives CDR1 LGHNA, CDR2 YNFKEQ. The CDR3 reads CASSHGGGGSIGDTQYF. The DNA of the CDR3 is TGTGCCAGCAGCCATGGGGGGGGAGGCTCCATTGGGGATACGCAGTATTTT.

This clonotype counts as medium-sized. The genes are TRBV7-9 and TRBJ1-1; 8 bases match TRBD1. The CDR3 has 14 amino acids. Germline values: CDR1 SEHNR, CDR2 FQNEAQ (reference sequence). V gave up 0 bases and J gave up 6 bases; unmatched junction bases: 3. This chain's CDR3 is CASSLASTGAEAFF. The CDR3 region has the DNA TGTGCCAGCAGCTTAGCCTCGACAGGGGCTGAAGCTTTCTTT. Full variable domain (missing parts from reference TRBV7-9 and TRBJ1-1): DTGVSQNPRHKITKRGQNVTFRCDPISEHNRLYWYRQTLGQGPEFLTYFQNEAQLEKSRLLSDRFSAERPKGSFSTLEIQRTEQGDSAMYLCASSLASTGAEAFFGQGTRLTVV.

This clonotype qualifies as medium-sized. The rearrangement joins TRBV20-1 to TRBJ2-1; TRBD2 matches 10 bases. CDR3 size: 16 residues. The germline V gene encodes CDR1 DFQATT and CDR2 SNEGSKA (reference sequence). Losses at the gene ends were 2 bases for V and 0 bases for J; bases not matched to a gene: 4. CDR3 amino acids: CSARTASGSSYNEQFF. DNA for the CDR3: TGCAGTGCTAGAACGGCTAGCGGGAGCTCCTACAATGAGCAGTTCTTC.

By sample share, this clonotype is medium-sized (0.01 to 0.1%). Here the CDR3 reads CASSSRTGVETQYF. The CDR3 bases are TGTGCCAGCAGCTCCCGGACAGGGGTCGAGACCCAGTACTTC. The chain combines TRBV7-2 with TRBJ2-5; TRBD1 matches at 9 bases. V was clipped by 4 bases and J by 5 bases; unmatched bases: 5. CDR3 length: 14 residues. Per germline, CDR1 SGHTA and CDR2 FQGNSA.

Only a few counts were recorded for this clonotype. This chain links TRBV11-3 with TRBJ2-3; 11 bases align to TRBD1. The CDR3 covers 15 residues. V was clipped by 5 bases and J by 5 bases; unmatched bases: 6. Germline lookup yields CDR1 SGHNT and CDR2 YENEEA. CDR3 region: CASSPGTGGKDTQYF. For the CDR3, the DNA is TGTGCCAGCAGCCCCGGGACAGGGGGTAAAGATACGCAGTATTTT.

The chain recombines TRBV29-1 with TRBJ2-2; no definite D call. CDR3 length: 14 amino acids. With 3 bases removed from V and 6 bases from J, the gap between germline ends came to 14 bases. Germline V gives CDR1 SQVTM, CDR2 ANQGSEA. The CDR3 DNA follows: TGCAGCGTTGATCCGACTGGAGCGTCCGGGGAGCTGTTTTTT. Translated, it gives CSVDPTGASGELFF.

The chain combines TRBV12-3 or TRBV12-4 with TRBJ2-2; unclear D gene. The CDR3 sequence is 12 residues long. Trimming stripped 4 bases from V and 3 bases from J, with 3 bases between. The CDR3 loop is CASSYDTGELFF. CDR3 nucleotides: TGTGCCAGCAGTTACGACACCGGGGAGCTGTTTTTT.

In this sample, this clonotype is medium-sized (0.01 to 0.1%). The CDR3 coding sequence is TGTGCCAGCAGTTTCCTGCAATCTGAGCAGTTCTTC. It translates to CASSFLQSEQFF. The J gene is TRBJ2-1, the V gene TRBV27; D unresolved. Per germline, CDR1 MNHEY and CDR2 SMNVEV (reference sequence). This CDR3 spans 12 amino acids. V was clipped by 3 bases and J by 9 bases, with 9 bases between them.